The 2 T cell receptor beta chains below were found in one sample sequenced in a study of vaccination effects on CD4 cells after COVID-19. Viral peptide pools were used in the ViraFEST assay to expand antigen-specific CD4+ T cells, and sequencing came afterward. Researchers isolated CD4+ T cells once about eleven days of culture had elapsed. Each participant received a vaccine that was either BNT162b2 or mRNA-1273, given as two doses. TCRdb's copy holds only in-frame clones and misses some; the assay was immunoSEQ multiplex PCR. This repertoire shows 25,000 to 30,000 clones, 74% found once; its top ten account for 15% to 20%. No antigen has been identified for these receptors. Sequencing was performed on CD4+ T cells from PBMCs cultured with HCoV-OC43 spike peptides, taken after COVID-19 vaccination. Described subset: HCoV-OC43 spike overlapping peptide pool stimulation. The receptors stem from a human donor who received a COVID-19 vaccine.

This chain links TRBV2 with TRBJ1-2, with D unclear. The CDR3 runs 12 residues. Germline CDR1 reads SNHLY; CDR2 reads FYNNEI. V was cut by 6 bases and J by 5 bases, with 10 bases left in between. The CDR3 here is CASSTDGYGYTF. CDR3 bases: TGTGCCAGCAGCACGGACGGATATGGCTACACCTTC.

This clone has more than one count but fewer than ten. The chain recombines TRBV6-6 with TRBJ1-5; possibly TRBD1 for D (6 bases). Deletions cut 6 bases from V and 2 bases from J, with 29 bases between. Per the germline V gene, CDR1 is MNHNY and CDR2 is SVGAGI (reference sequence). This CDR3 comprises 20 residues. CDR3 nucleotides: TGTGCCAGCAGCTCCCTTCCGGTGGGCAGGGGTGGTGTGGGCAATCAGCCCCAGCATTTT. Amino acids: CASSSLPVGRGGVGNQPQHF.